The 25 T cell receptor beta chains below come from one sample, sequenced in a study of T cell changes during pregnancy in multiple sclerosis. Produced via immunoSEQ multiplex PCR; TCRdb's table is partial and in-frame only. The table includes almost 20,000 clones, 86% detected once. Here the sequenced sample was CD8+ T cells from peripheral blood mononuclear cells, taken in the third trimester of pregnancy. All receptors come from a female donor in good health, enrolled as a control in a pregnancy study.

The rearrangement joins TRBV7-8 to TRBJ2-3; D is uncertain. Germline V lookup: CDR1 SGHVS, CDR2 FQNEAQ. The CDR3 covers 12 residues. Trimming shortened V by 4 bases and J by 4 bases, and 6 bases separated the two germline ends. The CDR3 loop is CASSYRSDTQYF. DNA for the CDR3: TGTGCCAGCAGCTATCGTTCAGATACGCAGTATTTT.

This chain connects TRBV28 to TRBJ2-5; 8 positions match TRBD1. Germline V gene data show CDR1 as MDHEN and CDR2 as SYDVKM. V trimming: 1 base; J trimming: 0 bases; junction bases outside the gene matches: 10. The CDR3 length is 18 residues. In nucleotides, the CDR3 is TGTGCCAGCAGTTTATCTCCCTCGGACAGGGAAGACCAAGAGACCCAGTACTTC. The encoded protein is CASSLSPSDREDQETQYF.

This clone has a single count. Here the CDR3 DNA reads TGCGCCAGCAGCCAAGATAGGCCATCCGGGACTAGCGGGGGGGCCGGGGATACGCAGTATTTT. It specifies CASSQDRPSGTSGGAGDTQYF. This sequence joins TRBV4-3 and TRBJ2-3, with 16 bases matching TRBD2. Trimming took 0 bases from V and 6 from J; bases not matched to a gene: 15. Germline lookup yields CDR1 LGHNA and CDR2 YSLEER. This CDR3 has 21 residues.

Here the CDR3 reads CAISEGGGAFF. The CDR3 region has the DNA TGTGCCATCAGTGAGGGGGGGGGAGCTTTCTTT. The V gene is TRBV10-3, the J gene TRBJ1-1; tentatively, D is TRBD1 (5 bases). This CDR3 has 11 amino acids. Trimming took off 2 bases at V and 10 bases at J, with 8 bases between the two ends. CDR1 is ENHRY and CDR2 is SYGVKD in the germline V gene.

Concerning this clone itself: Additional DNA sequences in this sample encode the identical CDR3. The chain carries TRBV4-2 and TRBJ1-5, with D perhaps TRBD1 (5 bases). The ends were cut back, 3 bases at V and 4 bases at J, with 7 bases in the middle. This CDR3 is 13 amino acids long. Germline CDR1 reads LGHNA; CDR2 reads YNFKEQ. The CDR3 protein is CASSQDNNQPQHF. The CDR3 DNA reads as TGTGCCAGCAGCCAGGACAATAATCAGCCCCAGCATTTT.

The rearrangement links TRBV9 to TRBJ1-1; 9 bases match TRBD1. CDR1 SGDLS and CDR2 YYNGEE come from the germline V gene. Trimming at V came to 0 bases and at J to 3 bases, leaving 3 bases not matched to a gene. The CDR3 extends over 15 amino acids. CDR3 residues: CASSVEWTGDTEAFF. CDR3 sequence (DNA): TGTGCCAGCAGCGTAGAGTGGACAGGGGACACTGAAGCTTTCTTT. The entire variable domain, with the rest obtained from reference TRBV9 and TRBJ1-1, is as follows: DSGVTQTPKHLITATGQRVTLRCSPRSGDLSVYWYQQSLDQGLQFLIQYYNGEERAKGNILERFSAQQFPDLHSELNLSSLELGDSALYFCASSVEWTGDTEAFFGQGTRLTVV.

V is TRBV2 and J is TRBJ1-2, with a possible D match to TRBD1 (6 bases). The CDR3 sequence is 17 residues long. With 3 bases removed from V and 5 bases from J, the gap between germline ends came to 22 bases. Germline V gene data show CDR1 as SNHLY and CDR2 as FYNNEI. CDR3 bases: TGTGCCAGCAGTGACGATTTGGAACAGGGAATTGGGTATGGCTACACCTTC. Protein product: CASSDDLEQGIGYGYTF.

The J gene is TRBJ1-2, the V gene TRBV2; no firm D call. The V and J ends lost 6 bases and 6 bases respectively, with 17 bases between them. This CDR3 contains 14 residues. Germline values: CDR1 SNHLY, CDR2 FYNNEI. CDR3 loop: CASRTPDLTDGYTF. The DNA of the CDR3 is TGTGCCAGCAGGACACCCGACCTAACGGATGGCTACACCTTC. Using reference TRBV2 and TRBJ1-2 for the parts outside the CDR3, the full variable domain is EPEVTQTPSHQVTQMGQEVILRCVPISNHLYFYWYRQILGQKVEFLVSFYNNEISEKSEIFDDQFSVERPDGSNFTLKIRSTKLEDSAMYFCASRTPDLTDGYTFGSGTRLTVV.

The chain joins TRBV28 to TRBJ1-4; 7 bases are a match to TRBD1. The CDR3 consists of 19 residues. V trimming: 7 bases; J trimming: 0 bases; junction bases outside the gene matches: 17. Germline CDR1 MDHEN, CDR2 SYDVKM. CDR3 sequence: CASMGYLTGEIATNEKLFF. CDR3 DNA sequence: TGTGCCAGCATGGGTTACCTTACAGGGGAAATTGCAACTAATGAAAAACTGTTTTTT.

This clone has just one count. V and J are TRBV5-6 and TRBJ1-4; D remains ambiguous. The CDR3 totals 14 residues. Germline V gene lookup returns CDR1 SGHDT and CDR2 YYEEEE. Trimming stripped 0 bases from V and 1 base from J, with 4 bases between. This chain's CDR3 is CASSLGGTNEKLFF. The CDR3, as DNA: TGTGCCAGCAGCTTGGGAGGAACTAATGAAAAACTGTTTTTT.

The rearrangement uses TRBV7-2 and TRBJ1-5; unclear D gene. Germline CDR1 reads SGHTA; CDR2 reads FQGNSA. V was shortened by 3 bases and J by 0 bases, with 6 bases between the two germline ends. The CDR3 has 14 residues. In nucleotides, the CDR3 is TGTGCCAGCAGCTTGCGTGATAGCAATCAGCCCCAGCATTTT. Amino acid sequence: CASSLRDSNQPQHF.

V and J are TRBV6-6 and TRBJ1-2, with 8 bases aligning to TRBD1. With V trimmed by 5 bases and J by 3 bases, 11 bases remained unmatched. This CDR3 has 16 amino acids. Germline V gives CDR1 MNHNY, CDR2 SVGAGI (reference sequence). This chain's CDR3 is CASSLLGTGADYGYTF. The CDR3 region has the DNA TGTGCCAGCAGTCTCCTCGGGACAGGCGCCGACTATGGCTACACCTTC.

The chain employs TRBV7-8 and TRBJ1-4; 8 nucleotides align to TRBD1. Germline loops: CDR1 SGHVS, CDR2 FQNEAQ. J was trimmed by 5 bases and V by 5 bases; bases with no gene match: 4. This CDR3 is built from 14 residues. CDR3 residues: CASSLGQGNEKLFF. The CDR3 DNA reads TGTGCCAGCAGCCTAGGACAGGGAAATGAAAAACTGTTTTTT.

The J gene is TRBJ2-1, the V gene TRBV2, with a weak D call TRBD1 (5 bases). The CDR3 runs 15 residues. The V end was cut by 6 bases, the J end by 2 bases, with 14 bases between. Germline CDR1 is SNHLY and CDR2 is FYNNEI. The CDR3, as DNA: TGTGCCAGCAGGGATACAGGTCCCCCCTACAATGAGCAGTTCTTC. Amino acids: CASRDTGPPYNEQFF. Based on the CDR3 plus reference TRBV2 and TRBJ2-1, the full variable domain is EPEVTQTPSHQVTQMGQEVILRCVPISNHLYFYWYRQILGQKVEFLVSFYNNEISEKSEIFDDQFSVERPDGSNFTLKIRSTKLEDSAMYFCASRDTGPPYNEQFFGPGTRLTVL.

The chain is built from TRBV6-5 and TRBJ2-1; a possible D gene is TRBD2 (6 bases). The germline CDR1 and CDR2 sequences are MNHEY and SVGAGI. The CDR3 runs 13 residues. Trimming stripped 5 bases from V and 9 bases from J, with 14 bases between. The CDR3 sequence: CASSALPGVEQFF. The CDR3 bases are TGTGCCAGCAGTGCCCTTCCGGGGGTTGAGCAGTTCTTC.

The chain carries TRBV7-3 and TRBJ2-3, with 9 bases identical to TRBD2. This CDR3 has 18 amino acids. Germline assignment: CDR1 SGHTA and CDR2 FQGTGA. The trim removed 4 bases at V and 0 bases at J, leaving 11 bases unmatched. Here the CDR3 DNA reads TGTGCCAGCAGCTCCTCTGGGCGGGGGGGCCCCAGCACAGATACGCAGTATTTT. Translating gives CASSSSGRGGPSTDTQYF.

This chain connects TRBV7-9 to TRBJ1-4, with 8 bases matching TRBD1. V shed 5 bases and J 3 bases; nucleotides not matched to a gene: 5. The CDR3 has 15 residues. The germline gives CDR1 SEHNR, CDR2 FQNEAQ (reference sequence). The CDR3 DNA reads as TGTGCCAGCAGCATAGGGACAGGACCTAATGAAAAACTGTTTTTT. Protein sequence: CASSIGTGPNEKLFF.

The rearrangement links TRBV6-5 to TRBJ1-2; 7 bases match TRBD1. Germline CDR1 is MNHEY and CDR2 is SVGAGI. J was trimmed by 8 bases and V by 4 bases; bases with no gene match: 4. This CDR3 has 12 residues. CDR3 bases: TGTGCCAGCAGTTCAGACAGGGCGGGCTACACCTTC. This sequence encodes CASSSDRAGYTF.

The chain carries TRBV6-1 and TRBJ2-1; maybe TRBD1 (6 bases). The CDR3 length is 14 residues. Per germline, CDR1 MNHNS and CDR2 SASEGT. V was trimmed by 6 bases and J by 3 bases, leaving 12 bases between them. This CDR3 is CASRDGTSYNEQFF. The CDR3 coding sequence is TGTGCCAGCAGAGACGGGACAAGCTACAATGAGCAGTTCTTC.

The chain carries TRBV9 and TRBJ2-4; the match to TRBD2 covers 11 bases. This CDR3 region has 18 residues. The V gene end was trimmed by 3 bases and the J gene end by 5 bases; junction bases not matched to a gene: 13. The germline CDR1 and CDR2 sequences are SGDLS and YYNGEE. CDR3 protein: CASSDKIGYSGGENIQYF. CDR3 DNA: TGTGCCAGCAGCGATAAAATAGGCTATAGCGGGGGGGAAAACATTCAGTACTTC.

The chain carries TRBV10-3 and TRBJ1-1; tentative D call: TRBD1 (5 bases). CDR3 length: 14 amino acids. Trimming removed 0 bases at V and 1 base at J, with 6 bases between. CDR1 is ENHRY and CDR2 is SYGVKD in the germline V gene. Here the CDR3 DNA reads TGTGCCATCAGTGAGTCGGGGGGGAACACTGAAGCTTTCTTT. Translated: CAISESGGNTEAFF.

In DNA form, the CDR3 reads TGTGCCAGCAGTTTATCCAGGTCCTATGGCTACACCTTC. Residues: CASSLSRSYGYTF. The chain is built from TRBV27 and TRBJ1-2; D uncertain. The length of the CDR3 is 13 residues. Germline-derived CDR1 and CDR2 are MNHEY and SMNVEV (reference sequence). The ends were cut back, 0 bases at V and 4 bases at J, with 6 bases in the middle.

The V gene is TRBV19, the J gene TRBJ2-7; 8 bases agree with TRBD1. This CDR3 has 14 amino acids. The V and J ends lost 5 bases and 3 bases, in that order; junction bases with no gene match: 6. Germline V gene lookup returns CDR1 LNHDA and CDR2 SQIVND (reference sequence). CDR3 nucleotides: TGTGCCAGTAGTGCGGCAGGGGGCGTCTACGAGCAGTACTTC. Translation gives CASSAAGGVYEQYF.

V and J are TRBV9 and TRBJ2-1, with TRBD2 matching 7 bases. This CDR3 is built from 16 residues. With 3 bases clipped from V and 0 bases from J, the junction kept 6 bases outside the gene matches. Germline V gene data show CDR1 as SGDLS and CDR2 as YYNGEE. CDR3 nucleotides: TGTGCCAGCAGCGGCCGGGAGGACGGCTCCTACAATGAGCAGTTCTTC. This gives the protein CASSGREDGSYNEQFF.

This chain links TRBV6-5 with TRBJ1-1; D is ambiguous. The V gene lost 2 bases and the J gene lost 4 bases, with 14 bases spanning the gap. This CDR3 comprises 15 residues. In germline, CDR1 is MNHEY, CDR2 SVGAGI. In nucleotides, the CDR3 is TGTGCCAGCAGTTACACAGACCCAGGTCCCACTGAAGCTTTCTTT. Encoded protein: CASSYTDPGPTEAFF.